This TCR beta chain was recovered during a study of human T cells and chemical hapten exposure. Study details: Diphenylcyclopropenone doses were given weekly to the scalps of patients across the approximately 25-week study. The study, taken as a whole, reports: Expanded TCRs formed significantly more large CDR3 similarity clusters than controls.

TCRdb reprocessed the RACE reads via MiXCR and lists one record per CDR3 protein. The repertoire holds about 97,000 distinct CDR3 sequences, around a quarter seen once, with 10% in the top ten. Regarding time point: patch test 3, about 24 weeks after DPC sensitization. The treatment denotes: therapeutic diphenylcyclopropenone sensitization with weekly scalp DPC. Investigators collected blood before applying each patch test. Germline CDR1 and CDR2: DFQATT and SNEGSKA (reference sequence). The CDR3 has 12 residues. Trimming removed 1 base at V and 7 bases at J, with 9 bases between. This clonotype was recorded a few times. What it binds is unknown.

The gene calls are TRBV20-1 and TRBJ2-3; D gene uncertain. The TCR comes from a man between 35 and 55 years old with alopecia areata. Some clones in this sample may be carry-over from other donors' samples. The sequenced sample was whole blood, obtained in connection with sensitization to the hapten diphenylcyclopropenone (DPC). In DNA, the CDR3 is TGCAGTGCTAGAGTAGCCGCTTATACGCAGTATTTT. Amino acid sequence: CSARVAAYTQYF.